Listed here is a single TCR beta chain. Antigen specificity is unknown. This entry is derived from a study of blood T cells in healthy people across ages. A J-beta primer mix and a sample-barcoded 5' primer were used in a second PCR of about 7 to 12 cycles. TCRdb processed the 5' RACE reads anew with MiXCR; each CDR3 protein has one entry. The repertoire holds about 900,000 distinct CDR3 sequences, with around 68% as singletons. Germline values: CDR1 SGHTA, CDR2 FQGNSA. The germline V and J ends were trimmed by 5 bases and 4 bases, with 16 bases remaining between them. The CDR3 extends over 15 amino acids. The donors, aged about 6 to 90, were healthy Caucasians from Russia. It was 9.5 to 10 milliliters of peripheral blood that were drawn from each donor. The study, taken as a whole, reports: Older individuals had lower TCR beta diversity per million T cells (the decline was roughly linear).

The TCR originated in a man aged 25-45 years in good health. Sequencing input: blood. V is TRBV7-2 and J is TRBJ2-3; perhaps TRBD2 as D (7 bases). CDR3 sequence reads: CASSQGGGAADTQYF. In DNA form, the CDR3 reads TGTGCCAGCAGCCAAGGTGGGGGGGCCGCAGATACGCAGTATTTT.